These 32 T cell receptor beta chains came from one sample sequenced in a study of shared T cell receptors in the human thymus. Sequencing used immunoSEQ multiplex PCR; TCRdb keeps in-frame clones, though not all of them. The data hold around 730,000 clones, with 70% to 90% observed a single time. This same sample was also part of a study on human thymus T cells.

The sequencing input was thymocytes. These receptors were taken from a girl under three years old with a congenital heart defect.

The CDR3: CASSQHRGPNTEAFF. The CDR3 DNA follows: TGTGCCAGTAGCCAACACAGGGGTCCGAACACTGAAGCTTTCTTT. The chain recombines TRBV19 with TRBJ1-1; the match to TRBD1 covers 7 bases. Per the germline V gene, CDR1 is LNHDA and CDR2 is SQIVND (reference sequence). The CDR3 is 15 amino acids. With V trimmed by 6 bases and J by 1 base, 8 bases remained unmatched.

This sequence joins TRBV9 and TRBJ2-7, with D perhaps matching TRBD2 (6 bases). Trimming took 4 bases from V and 4 from J, leaving 15 bases between them. Germline CDR1 SGDLS, CDR2 YYNGEE. The CDR3 extends over 14 amino acids. CDR3 loop: CASSSPGTEYEQYF. The CDR3 nucleotides read TGTGCCAGCAGCTCTCCCGGGACTGAGTACGAGCAGTACTTC.

As DNA, the CDR3 is TGTGCCAGCAGCGGAAACGCGGGTTCTCGGGGCTACACCTTC. It is translated as CASSGNAGSRGYTF. The gene calls are TRBV9 and TRBJ1-2, with D unclear. This CDR3 contains 14 residues. V lost 3 bases and J 8 bases, leaving 17 bases between the germline ends. The germline CDR1 and CDR2 sequences are SGDLS and YYNGEE. Full variable domain (outside the CDR3, taken from reference TRBV9 and TRBJ1-2): DSGVTQTPKHLITATGQRVTLRCSPRSGDLSVYWYQQSLDQGLQFLIQYYNGEERAKGNILERFSAQQFPDLHSELNLSSLELGDSALYFCASSGNAGSRGYTFGSGTRLTVV.

This chain joins TRBV10-3 and TRBJ2-1, with TRBD1 identical over 7 bases. Trimming at V came to 0 bases and at J to 6 bases, leaving 8 bases not matched to a gene. Germline CDR1 reads ENHRY; CDR2 reads SYGVKD. The CDR3 extends over 16 amino acids. This CDR3 reads CAISESETGVRNEQFF. The CDR3 coding sequence is TGTGCCATCAGTGAGTCAGAAACAGGGGTACGCAATGAGCAGTTCTTC.

This chain uses TRBV7-2 with TRBJ2-3; 8 bases are shared with TRBD1. J gave up 5 bases and V 1 base, and 5 bases lay outside the gene matches. Germline V gene sequence: CDR1 SGHTA, CDR2 FQGNSA. The CDR3 has 15 amino acids. CDR3 sequence reads: CASSLGAQGEDTQYF. The CDR3 coding sequence is TGTGCCAGCAGCTTAGGGGCACAGGGGGAAGATACGCAGTATTTT.

The rearrangement uses TRBV29-1 and TRBJ1-6; possible D gene TRBD1, 6 bases. The germline gives CDR1 SQVTM, CDR2 ANQGSEA. This CDR3 is built from 13 residues. Trimming removed 7 bases from V and 7 bases from J, with 14 bases in between. The CDR3 spells CSDRGGWNSPLHF. The CDR3 DNA sequence: TGCAGCGACAGAGGGGGTTGGAATTCACCCCTCCACTTT.

V is TRBV5-4 and J is TRBJ1-2, with D perhaps TRBD1 (5 bases). Looked up from germline, CDR1 is SGHNT and CDR2 is YYREEE (reference sequence). V shed 3 bases and J shed 3 bases, with 27 bases lying between them. The CDR3 totals 19 residues. The CDR3 nucleotides read TGTGCCAGCAGCTCCGTCCTTTCGGGGGGGATGCCTACCCACTATGGCTACACCTTC. Residues: CASSSVLSGGMPTHYGYTF.

This chain links TRBV5-5 with TRBJ1-1, with D hard to call. Between the trimmed V and J ends, which lost 1 base and 5 bases, there was a span of 12 bases. Germline CDR1 reads SGHKS; CDR2 reads YYEKEE (reference sequence). CDR3 length equals 14 residues. The CDR3 reads CASSLPTRETEAFF. For the CDR3, the DNA is TGTGCCAGCAGCTTGCCCACGAGGGAAACTGAAGCTTTCTTT.

V gene TRBV4-3 combines with J gene TRBJ2-1; TRBD1 agrees at 7 bases. The J segment lost 6 bases and the V segment lost 0 bases, leaving 8 bases of the junction unmatched. The CDR3 totals 16 residues. Germline CDR1 and CDR2: LGHNA and YSLEER. The CDR3, as DNA: TGCGCCAGCAGCCAAGATGAGGGGGACAGCCTCAATGAGCAGTTCTTC. Its translation: CASSQDEGDSLNEQFF.

The CDR3 DNA sequence: TGTGCTAGTGGTTTGCCGCGACAGGGGGGGATCTACAATGAGCAGTTCTTC. Translated: CASGLPRQGGIYNEQFF. V usage is TRBV12-5 and J usage is TRBJ2-1; 9 positions agree with TRBD1. Per germline, CDR1 LGHNT and CDR2 FRNRAP. The length of the CDR3 is 17 residues. V gave up 2 bases and J gave up 3 bases; unmatched junction bases: 8. The whole variable domain, remainder taken from reference TRBV12-5 and TRBJ2-1, is DARVTQTPRHKVTEMGQEVTMRCQPILGHNTVFWYRQTMMQGLELLAYFRNRAPLDDSGMPKDRFSAEMPDATLATLKIQPSEPRDSAVYFCASGLPRQGGIYNEQFFGPGTRLTVL.

This chain connects TRBV6-1 to TRBJ1-2, with 10 bases identical to TRBD1. The germline V gene encodes CDR1 MNHNS and CDR2 SASEGT. After removal of 7 bases from V and 9 bases from J, the junction contained 11 bases not matched to a gene. This CDR3 comprises 14 residues. CDR3 protein: CASTKRTGGGRYTF. The CDR3 DNA reads as TGTGCCAGCACAAAGAGGACAGGGGGGGGCCGCTACACCTTC.

V usage is TRBV5-6 and J usage is TRBJ2-1, with 11 bases aligning to TRBD1. The CDR3 is 18 amino acids. Germline V gene data show CDR1 as SGHDT and CDR2 as YYEEEE. V shed 8 bases and J 5 bases; nucleotides not matched to a gene: 18. CDR3 region: CASRYSGQGVRVNNEQFF. As DNA, the CDR3 is TGTGCCAGTAGGTACTCGGGACAGGGGGTTCGAGTTAACAATGAGCAGTTCTTC.

The gene calls are TRBV6-1 and TRBJ2-7; TRBD2 aligns across 7 bases. The CDR3 is made up of 13 amino acids. Germline trimming cut 6 bases from V and 5 bases from J; bases unmatched to any gene: 7. Germline lookup yields CDR1 MNHNS and CDR2 SASEGT. The CDR3 coding sequence is TGTGCCAGCAGCCCTGGGGGGGTCCACGAGCAGTACTTC. Protein: CASSPGGVHEQYF.

The gene calls are TRBV7-9 and TRBJ1-5, with TRBD1 identical over 8 bases. In germline, CDR1 is SEHNR, CDR2 FQNEAQ (reference sequence). The CDR3 has 14 residues. V gave up 5 bases and J gave up 6 bases; unmatched junction bases: 6. The CDR3: CASSATGEGQPQHF. The CDR3 bases are TGTGCCAGCAGCGCGACAGGGGAGGGTCAGCCCCAGCATTTT.

V and J are TRBV5-4 and TRBJ1-1, with TRBD1 matching over 7 bases. V gave up 4 bases and J gave up 4 bases; unmatched junction bases: 7. Germline CDR1 SGHNT, CDR2 YYREEE (reference sequence). CDR3 length equals 14 residues. The CDR3 DNA sequence: TGTGCCAGCAGCGGACAGGTGTCGGTCACTGAAGCTTTCTTT. It yields the protein CASSGQVSVTEAFF.

Written as DNA, the CDR3 is TGTGCCAGCAGCCAAAACCCCACTAGCGAACCCCTGGGAGGCAACACCGGGGAGCTGTTTTTT. Its translation is CASSQNPTSEPLGGNTGELFF. This sequence joins TRBV4-2 and TRBJ2-2; TRBD2 matches at 7 bases. Germline V CDR1 and CDR2: LGHNA, YNFKEQ. J gave up 2 bases and V 2 bases, and 20 bases lay outside the gene matches. This CDR3 has 21 amino acids.

V usage is TRBV30 and J usage is TRBJ2-7; perhaps TRBD2 as D (5 bases). Germline-derived CDR1 and CDR2 are GTSNPN and SVGIG (reference sequence). Trimming pared 0 bases from V and 4 bases from J, leaving 22 bases between. There are 17 residues in the CDR3. CDR3 sequence reads: CAWSVPNSGIVYYEQYF. CDR3 bases: TGTGCCTGGAGTGTACCCAACTCCGGGATCGTCTATTACGAGCAGTACTTC.

The chain joins TRBV4-1 to TRBJ1-2; D unresolved. The CDR3 extends over 16 amino acids. Germline V gene lookup returns CDR1 MGHRA and CDR2 YSYEKL. Deletions cut 5 bases from V and 4 bases from J, with 20 bases between. CDR3 protein: CASSSVGVQIFYGYTF. The CDR3 DNA sequence: TGCGCCAGCAGCTCGGTGGGAGTTCAAATCTTCTATGGCTACACCTTC.

This chain connects TRBV9 to TRBJ2-6; possible D gene TRBD1, 5 bases. This CDR3 contains 16 residues. Trimming shortened V by 0 bases and J by 0 bases, and 7 bases separated the two germline ends. Germline V CDR1 and CDR2: SGDLS, YYNGEE. CDR3 in DNA: TGTGCCAGCAGCGTAGGGGGCGGCTCTGGGGCCAACGTCCTGACTTTC. Protein: CASSVGGGSGANVLTF.

The chain has TRBV11-2 and TRBJ1-2; D call uncertain. CDR3 size: 15 residues. V gave up 4 bases and J gave up 3 bases, with 15 bases separating them. The germline V gene has CDR1 SGHAT and CDR2 FQNNGV. CDR3 region: CASSSREGTYYGYTF. CDR3 DNA: TGTGCCAGCAGCTCCCGGGAGGGAACTTACTATGGCTACACCTTC.

This clone turned up a few times. The rearrangement joins TRBV11-2 to TRBJ1-5, with D possibly matching TRBD1 (6 bases). Germline CDR1 and CDR2: SGHAT and FQNNGV. Trimming pared 5 bases from V and 7 bases from J, leaving 12 bases between. The CDR3 spans 13 residues. The CDR3 protein is CASSRGQRQPQHF. The CDR3 DNA follows: TGTGCCAGCAGCCGAGGACAGCGACAGCCCCAGCATTTT.

This clone was seen once. J is TRBJ2-7 and V is TRBV4-1; 8 positions agree with TRBD1. CDR1 is MGHRA, CDR2 YSYEKL, per germline. J lost 3 bases, V lost 2 bases, and 6 bases had no gene match. The CDR3 runs 15 residues. The CDR3 protein is CASSQILDRGYEQYF. The CDR3 DNA reads TGCGCCAGCAGCCAAATCCTCGACAGGGGCTACGAGCAGTACTTC.

The chain is built from TRBV27 and TRBJ1-2; TRBD1 is a possible D gene (6 bases). V was clipped by 2 bases and J by 7 bases, with 26 bases between them. This CDR3 contains 18 residues. Germline values: CDR1 MNHEY, CDR2 SMNVEV (reference sequence). The CDR3 DNA reads TGTGCCAGCAGTTTAACCCCTGCGGGGGGCGCGCCCAAACGTGGCTACACCTTC. The encoded protein is CASSLTPAGGAPKRGYTF.

In this sample, this clone turned up a few times. J is TRBJ2-2 and V is TRBV4-3, with D possibly being TRBD1 (6 bases). CDR3 length: 18 residues. The ends were cut back, 0 bases at V and 0 bases at J, with 14 bases in the middle. The germline V gene has CDR1 LGHNA and CDR2 YSLEER. CDR3 protein: CASSQDKRTVANTGELFF. The CDR3 nucleotides are TGCGCCAGCAGCCAAGATAAAAGGACAGTCGCGAACACCGGGGAGCTGTTTTTT.

This chain connects TRBV11-2 to TRBJ2-1, with a weak D call TRBD2 (7 bases). Trimming took off 5 bases at V and 9 bases at J, with 29 bases between the two ends. CDR1 is SGHAT and CDR2 is FQNNGV in the germline V gene. CDR3 size: 18 residues. CDR3 protein: CASSPRSGPNGGHIEQFF. In nucleotides, the CDR3 is TGTGCCAGCAGCCCCAGGTCGGGGCCCAACGGGGGGCACATTGAGCAGTTCTTC.

The rearrangement joins TRBV5-8 to TRBJ2-7; D perhaps matches TRBD1 (5 bases). The CDR3 runs 14 residues. The V gene's germline CDR1 is SGHTS and CDR2 YDEGEE. Trimming cost V 3 bases and J 1 base, with 11 bases left between them. The CDR3 loop reads CASSSQDLSYEQYF. CDR3 nucleotides: TGTGCCAGCAGCTCACAGGATTTGTCCTACGAGCAGTACTTC.

The V and J genes are TRBV27 and TRBJ1-4; D possibly corresponds to TRBD1 (6 bases). Germline V gene lookup returns CDR1 MNHEY and CDR2 SMNVEV (reference sequence). Trimming removed 8 bases from V and 8 bases from J, with 24 bases in between. CDR3 length: 16 residues. Written as DNA, the CDR3 is TGTGCCAGCCGAACCCGCTTAGGGGGACCGAGGGAAAAACTGTTTTTT. Its translation is CASRTRLGGPREKLFF.

The J gene is TRBJ1-5, the V gene TRBV5-4, with unresolved D. V was trimmed by 2 bases and J by 2 bases, leaving 11 bases between them. CDR1 is SGHNT, CDR2 YYREEE, per germline (reference sequence). This CDR3 has 15 amino acids. The CDR3, as DNA: TGTGCCAGCAGCTTACGCGGGTTCGGCAATCAGCCCCAGCATTTT. Its protein product is CASSLRGFGNQPQHF. Looking up the rest from reference TRBV5-4 and TRBJ1-5 gives the full variable domain: ETGVTQSPTHLIKTRGQQVTLRCSSQSGHNTVSWYQQALGQGPQFIFQYYREEENGRGNFPPRFSGLQFPNYSSELNVNALELDDSALYLCASSLRGFGNQPQHFGDGTRLSIL.

This rearrangement joins TRBV27 to TRBJ2-7; maybe TRBD2 (5 bases). Deletions cut 7 bases from V and 1 base from J, with 17 bases between. The CDR3 is 15 residues long. CDR1 and CDR2 from the germline V gene are MNHEY and SMNVEV (reference sequence). The CDR3 DNA reads as TGTGCCAGCACCTCCGGGCGCGGGCTGTCCTACGAGCAGTACTTC. Protein product: CASTSGRGLSYEQYF.

V is TRBV19 and J is TRBJ2-7; 9 bases line up with TRBD1. Germline V gene lookup returns CDR1 LNHDA and CDR2 SQIVND (reference sequence). J was trimmed by 0 bases and V by 5 bases; bases with no gene match: 8. There are 16 residues in the CDR3. The CDR3 spells CASSRNRDRDSYEQYF. The CDR3 region has the DNA TGTGCCAGTAGTCGCAACCGGGACAGGGACTCCTACGAGCAGTACTTC.

The V and J genes are TRBV10-3 and TRBJ1-5, with 7 bases matching TRBD1. Germline-derived CDR1 and CDR2 are ENHRY and SYGVKD. V lost 7 bases, J lost 7 bases, and 10 bases stayed unmatched. This CDR3 comprises 14 residues. The CDR3 nucleotides are TGTGCCATCAATAGTAAGAGGGGGCACCAGCCCCAGCATTTT. Amino acids: CAINSKRGHQPQHF.

This clone was detected a few times. V gene TRBV29-1 combines with J gene TRBJ2-5; tentative D call: TRBD1 (5 bases). CDR3 length equals 16 residues. V lost 4 bases and J lost 0, with 18 bases in between. The germline CDR1 and CDR2 sequences are SQVTM and ANQGSEA. CDR3 DNA sequence: TGCAGCGTTGTGGGGAAGGGGCTCTCGTACCAAGAGACCCAGTACTTC. Encoded protein: CSVVGKGLSYQETQYF.